This TCR beta chain was recovered during a study of T cells expressing NK-cell markers. Study overall: In the group of eight sequenced donors, seven were HCMV-seropositive and one was seronegative.

Of note for this clonotype: The antigen is unknown.

UMIs were included in TCR beta cDNA generated by 5'RACE template switching. TCRdb re-called the 5' RACE reads and catalogs CDR3 proteins one per entry, DNA excluded. Recorded for this sample: about 460,000 distinct CDR3 sequences. Points from the study as a whole: In more than five donors, dominant CD3+CD56+NKG2C+ clones formed roughly 1.0-7.5% of CD8+ cells.

The CDR3 runs to 17 residues. The germline V gene has CDR1 WSHSY and CDR2 SAAADI. The sequence came from a woman aged 45-65 years in good health. The genes are TRBV10-2 and TRBJ2-1; TCRdb's D call, TRBD2, is unchecked because there is no DNA. Source material: blood T cells: a sorted CD56 or NKG2C T cell subset, CD4+ or CD8+ T cells, or bulk PBMC T cells (not recorded which). The CDR3: CASSESTTGANRNEQFF.